This record concerns one TCR beta chain sequence. From RNA transcripts, TCR beta CDR3 regions were amplified. During a first-round RT-PCR of the TCR CDR3, the HTBI primer set was used. Each CDR3 protein is one row after TCRdb ran MiXCR on the multiplex PCR reads. Of hundreds of thousands of distinct CDR3 sequences listed, about two fifths are singletons. This specimen comes from a study of T cells in Graves' hyperthyroidism and ophthalmopathy. Germline CDR1 reads SEHNR; CDR2 reads FQNEAQ (reference sequence). The CDR3 is 17 amino acids. Trimming shortened V by 2 bases and J by 5 bases, and 22 bases separated the two germline ends. Among the patients, aged 18 to 65, hyperthyroidism was newly diagnosed and had lasted under 2 months.

The sample comprised blood. The V call is TRBV7-9, the J call TRBJ2-7; D is unresolved. This clonotype was sampled from a man aged 18 to 30 with Graves' hyperthyroidism. CDR3 residues: CASSLPSDQGGIHEQYF. The CDR3, as DNA: TGTGCCAGCAGCTTACCCTCTGACCAAGGTGGTATCCACGAGCAGTACTTC.